The 2 T cell receptor beta chains given below trace back to one sample, sequenced in a study of identical twins (TCRdb year 2016). Library generation was performed with 5' RACE. The data were produced on an Illumina HiSeq 2000. TCRdb took the public reads, trimmed them with fastp at Q25, ran MiXCR for clone calling and kept in-frame beta chains. Each CDR3 protein gets just one entry, which takes the most common genes and DNA from the rows behind it. Across this sample there are under 900,000 distinct CDR3 sequences, with roughly 20% seen only once. The ten largest clones capture approximately 14% of the sample. Separately, the same data were catalogued under a study of T cells expressing NK-cell markers.

The sample comprised PBMCs. All receptors come from a woman aged 18-29 years in good health.

The chain joins TRBV18 to TRBJ2-7; 10 nucleotides align to TRBD1. The CDR3 extends over 15 amino acids. J gave up 3 bases and V 0 bases, and 2 bases lay outside the gene matches. Germline V gene sequence: CDR1 KGHSH, CDR2 LQKENI. CDR3 protein: CASSPPRDRGYEQYF. In DNA form, the CDR3 reads TGTGCCAGCTCACCACCTAGGGACAGGGGCTACGAGCAGTACTTC.

The rearrangement links TRBV3-1 to TRBJ2-5, with D possibly matching TRBD2 (6 bases). With 2 bases removed from V and 5 bases from J, the gap between germline ends came to 12 bases. Germline V gene sequence: CDR1 LGHDT, CDR2 YNNKEL (reference sequence). The CDR3 runs 14 residues. The CDR3 here is CASSQSEGRETQYF. The CDR3 DNA is TGTGCCAGCAGCCAATCTGAGGGGAGGGAGACCCAGTACTTC.